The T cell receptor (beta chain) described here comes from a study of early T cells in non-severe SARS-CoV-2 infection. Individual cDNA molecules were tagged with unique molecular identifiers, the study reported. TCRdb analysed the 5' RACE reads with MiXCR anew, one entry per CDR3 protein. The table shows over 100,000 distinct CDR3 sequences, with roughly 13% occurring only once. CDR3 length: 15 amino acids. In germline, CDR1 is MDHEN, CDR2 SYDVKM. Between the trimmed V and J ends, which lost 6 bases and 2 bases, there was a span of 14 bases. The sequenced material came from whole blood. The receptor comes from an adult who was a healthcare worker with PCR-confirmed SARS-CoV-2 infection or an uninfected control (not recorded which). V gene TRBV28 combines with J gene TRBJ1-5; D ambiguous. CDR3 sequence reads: CASSLGVSGNQPQHF. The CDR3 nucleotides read TGTGCCAGCAGCTTAGGAGTGTCGGGCAATCAGCCCCAGCATTTT.